The clone carrying this TCR beta chain was detected only a few times. As processed by the authors: Reference gene primers were amplified, and this amplification served to estimate nucleated cell counts. Profiling relied on immunoSEQ multiplex PCR, and the TCRdb table lists in-frame clones only, not all of them. V, J and clone size were drawn from that table, and D and trimming were deduced from the DNA. The data hold about 300,000 clones, with about 80% observed a single time. The record originates from a study of blood T cell repertoires in COVID-19. Study overall: The study drew acute and convalescent COVID-19 samples from the United States, Italy and Spain. T cells, B-cell-depleted T cells, or PBMCs supplied cDNA or gDNA.

Germline V gives CDR1 SQVTM, CDR2 ANQGSEA. The CDR3 runs 11 residues. The germline V and J ends were trimmed by 1 base and 9 bases, with 7 bases remaining between them. The specimen was peripheral blood. This TCR came from a woman in her fifties or sixties who had recovered from COVID-19. The chain uses TRBV29-1 and TRBJ2-1, with a weak D call TRBD2 (5 bases). The CDR3 sequence: CSVEAEGEQFF. Written as DNA, the CDR3 is TGCAGCGTTGAAGCCGAGGGTGAGCAGTTCTTC.